This is a list of T cell receptor beta chains from one sample in a study of patients and donors after allogeneic stem cell transplantation. TCRdb fed the RT-PCR reads into MiXCR, producing one record per CDR3 protein. The sample records about 96,000 distinct CDR3 sequences, roughly 52% being singletons. The sample consisted of blood, either unsorted or a sorted T cell fraction (not recorded which). These receptors were collected from a human donor who was either an allogeneic HSCT recipient or a stem cell or donor lymphocyte infusion donor (not recorded which). It is not recorded whose cells these are; they may come from a transplant donor. The CDR3 runs from the conserved cysteine through the conserved F or W. The D gene is left open where the match is weak. Size is omitted from some rows. Given values are once, few, many or a class for expanded clones.

j_gene | d_gene | abundance | v_gene | CDR3aa | CDR3nt
TRBJ1-2 | - | - | TRBV7-2 | CASSPWGLDLLYGYTF | TGTGCCAGCAGCCCATGGGGGTTGGACCTTCTCTATGGCTACACCTTC
TRBJ1-2 | - | - | TRBV20-1 | CSAREYSYGYTF | TGCAGTGCTAGAGAATACAGCTATGGCTACACCTTC
TRBJ1-5 | - | few | TRBV12-3/TRBV12-4 | CASSLLGRNQPQHF | TGTGCCAGCAGTTTACTGGGGAGGAATCAGCCCCAGCATTTT
TRBJ1-4 | - | few | TRBV9 | CASTRGGATNEKLFF | TGTGCCAGCACCCGTGGGGGCGCAACTAATGAAAAACTGTTTTTT
TRBJ2-1 | TRBD1 | - | TRBV4-3 | CASSTRTGPYNEQFF | TGCGCCAGCAGCACCCGGACAGGGCCCTACAATGAGCAGTTCTTC
TRBJ2-3 | TRBD2 | - | TRBV7-3 | CASSPGLAGSTDTQYF | TGTGCCAGCAGCCCGGGACTAGCGGGGAGCACAGATACGCAGTATTTT
TRBJ2-3 | TRBD2 | - | TRBV5-1 | CASSLAGAVDTQYF | TGCGCCAGCAGCTTAGCGGGAGCGGTAGATACGCAGTATTTT
TRBJ2-3 | - | - | TRBV29-1 | CSVEKVDTQYF | TGCAGCGTTGAAAAGGTGGATACGCAGTATTTT
TRBJ1-1 | - | - | TRBV20-1 | CSARVGGFPESEAFF | TGCAGTGCTAGAGTTGGGGGGTTCCCTGAATCTGAAGCTTTCTTT
TRBJ1-1 | - | few | TRBV4-3 | CASSRTSEATEAFF | TGCGCCAGCAGCCGGACATCCGAGGCCACTGAAGCTTTCTTT
TRBJ1-1 | - | few | TRBV14 | CASSQLLNTEAFF | TGTGCCAGCAGCCAGTTATTGAACACTGAAGCTTTCTTT
TRBJ2-3 | TRBD2 | - | TRBV12-3/TRBV12-4 | CASTVIAGGFLTWDTQYF | TGTGCCAGCACAGTTATAGCGGGAGGCTTTCTAACGTGGGATACGCAGTATTTT
TRBJ1-1 | - | - | TRBV5-1 | CASSLGQTGLNTEAFF | TGCGCCAGCAGCTTGGGACAGACAGGATTGAACACTGAAGCTTTCTTT
TRBJ2-5 | - | - | TRBV28 | CASVDASLRETQYF | TGTGCCAGCGTAGACGCATCTCTGCGAGAGACCCAGTACTTC
TRBJ1-5 | - | - | TRBV28 | CASSLWTDNQPQHF | TGTGCCAGCAGTTTATGGACGGACAATCAGCCCCAGCATTTT
TRBJ2-1 | TRBD2 | - | TRBV6-5 | CASSPPGLAGHEQFF | TGTGCCAGCAGTCCACCGGGACTAGCGGGACATGAGCAGTTCTTC
TRBJ2-4 | - | - | TRBV28 | CASSFFGVAKNIQYF | TGTGCCAGCAGTTTCTTTGGTGTAGCCAAAAACATTCAGTACTTC
TRBJ1-1 | - | - | TRBV28 | CASSQPDRPNTEAFF | TGTGCCAGCAGTCAGCCGGACAGACCTAACACTGAAGCTTTCTTT
TRBJ2-7 | - | - | TRBV20-1 | CSARDVRNSGSEQYF | TGCAGTGCTAGAGATGTACGCAACTCCGGCAGCGAGCAGTACTTC
TRBJ1-1 | TRBD1 | - | TRBV12-3/TRBV12-4 | CASSFGDRGGKTEAFF | TGTGCCAGCAGTTTCGGGGACAGGGGAGGGAAAACTGAAGCTTTCTTT
TRBJ1-6 | - | - | TRBV4-3 | CASSQEKPGINSPLHF | TGCGCCAGCAGCCAAGAAAAACCGGGGATCAATTCACCCCTCCACTTT
TRBJ1-1 | - | - | TRBV19 | CASSTVDRLNTEAFF | TGTGCCAGTAGTACGGTCGACAGGCTGAACACTGAAGCTTTCTTT
TRBJ1-1 | - | - | TRBV7-2 | CASSLEGWTEAFF | TGTGCCAGCAGCTTAGAGGGGTGGACTGAAGCTTTCTTT
TRBJ2-1 | TRBD1 | - | TRBV3-1 | CASSPNRDRAYNEQFF | TGTGCCAGCAGCCCAAACCGGGACAGAGCCTACAATGAGCAGTTCTTC
TRBJ1-4 | TRBD1 | - | TRBV12-3/TRBV12-4 | CASKQGARPGEKLFF | TGTGCCAGCAAGCAGGGGGCGCGACCTGGGGAAAAACTGTTTTTT
TRBJ1-1 | - | - | TRBV5-1 | CASRNAEGGYQAFF | TGCGCCAGCAGGAACGCGGAGGGTGGATACCAAGCTTTCTTT
TRBJ1-2 | TRBD1 | - | TRBV28 | CASHGQGALLGYGYTF | TGTGCCAGCCATGGACAGGGAGCCCTTCTAGGGTATGGCTACACCTTC
TRBJ1-2 | - | - | TRBV14 | CASSQEWVSGYTF | TGTGCCAGCAGCCAAGAATGGGTCTCTGGCTACACCTTC
TRBJ1-2 | TRBD1 | - | TRBV28 | CASSTTPSRGRSYGYTF | TGTGCCAGCAGTACAACCCCAAGTAGGGGGCGAAGCTATGGCTACACCTTC
TRBJ1-1 | - | - | TRBV4-3 | CASSPSWGGSEAFF | TGCGCCAGCAGCCCCTCCTGGGGGGGCTCTGAAGCTTTCTTT
TRBJ2-7 | - | - | TRBV28 | CASSFSGVEQYF | TGTGCCAGCAGTTTTTCAGGGGTGGAGCAGTACTTC
TRBJ2-1 | TRBD1 | - | TRBV10-3 | CAISPSTGVYNEQFF | TGTGCCATCAGTCCTTCGACAGGGGTCTACAATGAGCAGTTCTTC